Each of the 28 T cell receptor beta chains below was sequenced from the same sample in a study of OX40 agonist ivuxolimab in advanced cancers. Measured with immunoSEQ multiplex PCR; TCRdb has only the in-frame clones, and not every one. This sample has more than 80,000 clones; 90% occur once, and the top ten carry approximately 0.49%. The material sequenced was CD4+ or CD8+ T cells sorted from blood, taken in a trial of the OX40 agonist ivuxolimab. The receptors come from an adult with an advanced solid tumor such as melanoma, head and neck, liver or kidney cancer.

A single count supports this clone. In DNA form, the CDR3 reads TGTGCCAGTAGTATCTCCGGGACTGACTCCTACGAGCAGTACTTC. Its protein is CASSISGTDSYEQYF. This rearrangement joins TRBV19 to TRBJ2-7; TRBD2 is a possible D gene (6 bases). The V gene lost 3 bases and the J gene lost 0 bases, with 12 bases spanning the gap. The CDR3 sequence is 15 residues long. From germline, CDR1 is LNHDA and CDR2 SQIVND (reference sequence).

The V gene is TRBV28, the J gene TRBJ1-5, with D tentatively TRBD1 (6 bases). Trimming left V 6 bases short and J 11 bases short, with 14 bases between. This CDR3 region has 12 residues. Germline CDR1 and CDR2: MDHEN and SYDVKM. The CDR3 sequence: CASSPGTSTQHF. CDR3 sequence (DNA): TGTGCCAGCAGCCCTGGGACATCCACCCAGCATTTT.

This clone turned up a few times. The chain recombines TRBV5-4 with TRBJ1-2; D uncertain. The germline V gene has CDR1 SGHNT and CDR2 YYREEE (reference sequence). The CDR3 has 14 amino acids. The germline V and J ends were trimmed by 5 bases and 4 bases, with 15 bases remaining between them. DNA of the CDR3: TGTGCCAGCAGGCGGGTGGGAGGTGGCTATGGCTACACCTTC. Amino acid sequence: CASRRVGGGYGYTF. The complete variable domain, with remaining parts taken from reference TRBV5-4 and TRBJ1-2, reads ETGVTQSPTHLIKTRGQQVTLRCSSQSGHNTVSWYQQALGQGPQFIFQYYREEENGRGNFPPRFSGLQFPNYSSELNVNALELDDSALYLCASRRVGGGYGYTFGSGTRLTVV.

The chain combines TRBV30 with TRBJ2-5; maybe TRBD1 (6 bases). The CDR3 loop spans 14 amino acids. The V and J ends lost 2 bases and 2 bases respectively, with 12 bases between them. Germline V CDR1 and CDR2: GTSNPN, SVGIG (reference sequence). In DNA, the CDR3 is TGTGCCTGGAGTAAAAGACAGGTACAAGAGACCCAGTACTTC. Translation: CAWSKRQVQETQYF.

In this sample, this clone turned up once. The chain uses TRBV25-1 and TRBJ1-4, with D possibly TRBD1 on 5 matching bases. The CDR3 has 15 amino acids. V lost 5 bases, J lost 0 bases, and 10 bases lay in between. From germline, CDR1 is MGHDK and CDR2 SYGVNS. The CDR3 DNA sequence: TGTGCCAGCAGTATGGGGGTCGCAACTAATGAAAAACTGTTTTTT. This gives the protein CASSMGVATNEKLFF.

The chain employs TRBV5-6 and TRBJ1-5, with 7 bases lining up with TRBD1. Germline-derived CDR1 and CDR2 are SGHDT and YYEEEE. This CDR3 comprises 14 residues. Trimming cost V 3 bases and J 4 bases; bases outside gene matches: 4. In DNA, the CDR3 is TGTGCCAGCAGCTCCAGGGGGTCGAATCAGCCCCAGCATTTT. It specifies CASSSRGSNQPQHF.

V and J are TRBV7-9 and TRBJ1-1; D not resolved. V was cut by 4 bases and J by 4 bases, with 10 bases left in between. The germline CDR1 and CDR2 sequences are SEHNR and FQNEAQ (reference sequence). The CDR3 runs to 13 residues. CDR3 DNA sequence: TGTGCCAGCAGCTCGCTTGCGGTCACTGAAGCTTTCTTT. Encoded protein: CASSSLAVTEAFF.

This chain uses TRBV9 with TRBJ2-7; D is uncertain. CDR1 SGDLS and CDR2 YYNGEE come from the germline V gene. The V gene lost 0 bases and the J gene lost 3 bases, with 16 bases spanning the gap. The CDR3 is 16 amino acids. The CDR3 is CASSVGEVPGLYEQYF. The CDR3 region has the DNA TGTGCCAGCAGCGTAGGAGAGGTTCCCGGGCTCTACGAGCAGTACTTC.

CDR3 sequence (DNA): TGTGCCAGTGGGACTAGCGGGGTCGGCACAGATACGCAGTATTTT. As protein: CASGTSGVGTDTQYF. V usage is TRBV19 and J usage is TRBJ2-3; 13 positions agree with TRBD2. V shed 8 bases, J shed 1 base, and the junction held 3 bases outside the gene matches. Germline values: CDR1 LNHDA, CDR2 SQIVND (reference sequence). The CDR3 has 15 residues.

This clone was found once. This chain joins TRBV5-6 and TRBJ2-3; 9 bases fit TRBD1. This CDR3 spans 17 amino acids. Per the germline V gene, CDR1 is SGHDT and CDR2 is YYEEEE. V dropped 4 bases and J dropped 8; count of bases not matched to a gene: 17. CDR3 nucleotide sequence: TGTGCCAGCAGCGTATTACCGGGACAGGGTGGACCTGGTACGCAGTATTTT. It yields the protein CASSVLPGQGGPGTQYF.

The rearrangement links TRBV28 to TRBJ2-7; TRBD1 might be the D (5 bases). V lost 7 bases, J lost 4 bases, and 17 bases lay in between. Looked up from germline, CDR1 is MDHEN and CDR2 is SYDVKM. The CDR3 is made up of 14 amino acids. Written as DNA, the CDR3 is TGTGCCAGCACGCAGACAGCCCCCGGGTACGAGCAGTACTTC. As protein: CASTQTAPGYEQYF.

The genes are TRBV2 and TRBJ1-2, with 8 bases lining up with TRBD1. This CDR3 is built from 13 residues. CDR1 is SNHLY and CDR2 is FYNNEI in the germline V gene. The J segment lost 7 bases and the V segment lost 6 bases, leaving 7 bases of the junction unmatched. CDR3 amino acids: CASSPTGDAGYTF. The CDR3 DNA is TGTGCCAGCAGCCCGACAGGGGACGCTGGCTACACCTTC.

The chain recombines TRBV28 with TRBJ2-1; 7 bases match TRBD1. Germline assignment: CDR1 MDHEN and CDR2 SYDVKM. V shed 4 bases, J shed 4 bases, and the junction held 4 bases outside the gene matches. The CDR3 runs 14 residues. The CDR3 loop reads CASSSRDRYNEQFF. CDR3 in DNA: TGTGCCAGCAGTTCCCGGGACAGATACAATGAGCAGTTCTTC.

This chain connects TRBV7-2 to TRBJ1-1; 9 bases are shared with TRBD1. Trimming at V came to 1 base and at J to 1 base, leaving 4 bases not matched to a gene. Germline values: CDR1 SGHTA, CDR2 FQGNSA. The CDR3 runs 16 residues. Here the CDR3 DNA reads TGTGCCAGCAGCTTAGAGGGGACAGGGCCGAACACTGAAGCTTTCTTT. It codes for CASSLEGTGPNTEAFF.

This clone was seen once. The rearrangement uses TRBV2 and TRBJ2-3; TRBD2 matches 16 bases. The CDR3 totals 15 residues. Germline CDR1 reads SNHLY; CDR2 reads FYNNEI. V gave up 6 bases and J gave up 8 bases; unmatched junction bases: 5. In DNA, the CDR3 is TGTGCCAGCAGGGGACTAGCGGGGGGGTTAAGTACGCAGTATTTT. Translated, it gives CASRGLAGGLSTQYF.

The CDR3 region is CASSNRQGIFEKLFF. The CDR3 DNA reads as TGTGCCAGCAGCAACCGACAGGGGATCTTTGAAAAACTGTTTTTT. The chain couples TRBV13 to TRBJ1-4, with 8 nucleotides matching TRBD1. The CDR3 length is 15 residues. Germline V gives CDR1 PRHDT, CDR2 FYEKMQ (reference sequence). Trimming at V came to 5 bases and at J to 7 bases, leaving 9 bases not matched to a gene.

The V call is TRBV9, the J call TRBJ2-2, with 8 bases that match TRBD2. Germline V gene lookup returns CDR1 SGDLS and CDR2 YYNGEE. The length of the CDR3 is 15 residues. The trim removed 4 bases at V and 1 base at J, leaving 3 bases unmatched. The CDR3 spells CASSPAGGNTGELFF. CDR3 nucleotide sequence: TGTGCCAGCAGCCCCGCGGGGGGGAACACCGGGGAGCTGTTTTTT.

The V and J genes are TRBV14 and TRBJ1-2; D possibly corresponds to TRBD1 (6 bases). Germline V gene sequence: CDR1 SGHDN, CDR2 FVKESK. Trimming removed 0 bases from V and 8 bases from J, with 10 bases in between. The CDR3 is 13 residues long. Written as DNA, the CDR3 is TGTGCCAGCAGCCAAGACAGGGGAGGAGGCTACACCTTC. It yields the protein CASSQDRGGGYTF.

The CDR3 nucleotides are TGCGCCAGCAGCCAGGGTGACAGGGGAAGTCCTGAAGCTTTCTTT. Translating it yields CASSQGDRGSPEAFF. The genes are TRBV4-3 and TRBJ1-1; 8 bases agree with TRBD1. CDR1 is LGHNA, CDR2 YSLEER, per germline. The J segment lost 6 bases and the V segment lost 3 bases, leaving 9 bases of the junction unmatched. There are 15 residues in the CDR3.

This clone was seen once. The chain joins TRBV28 to TRBJ2-7; D gene ambiguous. Germline CDR1 reads MDHEN; CDR2 reads SYDVKM. Trimming shortened V by 8 bases and J by 3 bases, and 14 bases separated the two germline ends. There are 13 residues in the CDR3. CDR3 protein: CASLRPPGYEQYF. The CDR3 DNA follows: TGTGCCAGCCTGCGTCCCCCTGGCTACGAGCAGTACTTC.

The table lists this clone with a few counts. This chain joins TRBV9 and TRBJ1-1; D ambiguous. Trimming removed 0 bases at V and 3 bases at J, with 6 bases between. CDR3 length equals 13 residues. Germline V gives CDR1 SGDLS, CDR2 YYNGEE. The CDR3 region has the DNA TGTGCCAGCAGCGTAGCGGGAGACACTGAAGCTTTCTTT. This codes for CASSVAGDTEAFF.

V usage is TRBV5-4 and J usage is TRBJ1-4, with a possible D match to TRBD1 (5 bases). Germline V lookup: CDR1 SGHNT, CDR2 YYREEE (reference sequence). The V end lost 1 base, the J end lost 0 bases, and 10 bases lay between the germline ends. The CDR3 has 16 amino acids. The CDR3: CASSLQGATTNEKLFF. DNA of the CDR3: TGTGCCAGCAGCTTGCAGGGCGCGACAACTAATGAAAAACTGTTTTTT.

V and J are TRBV4-3 and TRBJ2-5, with 7 bases lining up with TRBD2. The V gene's germline CDR1 is LGHNA and CDR2 YSLEER. After removal of 4 bases from V and 5 bases from J, the junction contained 10 bases not matched to a gene. The CDR3 has 15 residues. The DNA for the CDR3 is TGCGCCAGCAGCCCGACGGGGACTACCGGGGAGACCCAGTACTTC. Residues: CASSPTGTTGETQYF.

V usage is TRBV4-1 and J usage is TRBJ2-1, with 14 bases fitting TRBD2. V lost 1 base and J lost 7; bases outside the gene matches: 6. This CDR3 has 17 amino acids. Germline loops: CDR1 MGHRA, CDR2 YSYEKL. The CDR3 sequence: CASSQGPTSGGGNEQFF. The CDR3 DNA reads as TGCGCCAGCAGCCAAGGCCCGACTAGCGGGGGGGGTAATGAGCAGTTCTTC.

This CDR3 is CAIIIPRTGDPANTGELFF. The CDR3 region has the DNA TGTGCCATAATTATCCCCCGAACAGGGGACCCCGCGAACACCGGGGAGCTGTTTTTT. The gene calls are TRBV7-9 and TRBJ2-2; 7 bases fit TRBD1. The CDR3 contains 19 residues. After removal of 10 bases from V and 0 bases from J, the junction contained 20 bases not matched to a gene. Germline-derived CDR1 and CDR2 are SEHNR and FQNEAQ (reference sequence).

The CDR3 bases are TGTGCCAGCAAGGACCGATATCCCTACGAGCAGTACTTC. Protein sequence: CASKDRYPYEQYF. The genes are TRBV28 and TRBJ2-7; D remains ambiguous. Germline lookup yields CDR1 MDHEN and CDR2 SYDVKM. This CDR3 has 13 residues. The germline V and J ends were trimmed by 7 bases and 2 bases, with 12 bases remaining between them.

This clone has just a few counts. This rearrangement joins TRBV7-9 to TRBJ2-7; 8 bases are a match to TRBD1. Germline V gene data show CDR1 as SEHNR and CDR2 as FQNEAQ (reference sequence). The CDR3 consists of 14 residues. The trim removed 4 bases at V and 2 bases at J, leaving 4 bases unmatched. As DNA, the CDR3 is TGTGCCAGCAGCTCTCAGGGGGCCCCCTACGAGCAGTACTTC. This encodes CASSSQGAPYEQYF.

This clone has more than one count but fewer than ten. This rearrangement joins TRBV7-3 to TRBJ2-2, with D unresolved. Germline V gene data show CDR1 as SGHTA and CDR2 as FQGTGA. V lost 3 bases and J lost 4, with 0 bases in between. The CDR3 extends over 11 amino acids. The CDR3: CASSFTGELFF. The CDR3 DNA sequence: TGTGCCAGCAGCTTCACCGGGGAGCTGTTTTTT. The full variable domain, rest sourced from reference TRBV7-3 and TRBJ2-2, is GAGVSQTPSNKVTEKGKYVELRCDPISGHTALYWYRQSLGQGPEFLIYFQGTGAADDSGLPNDRFFAVRPEGSVSTLKIQRTERGDSAVYLCASSFTGELFFGEGSRLTVL.